This TCR beta chain was recovered during a study of cytomegalovirus exposure and HLA in healthy donors. The primer mix had 60 Vbeta and 13 Jbeta primers. Measured with immunoSEQ multiplex PCR; TCRdb has only the in-frame clones, and not every one. This sample's clone table lists approximately 140,000 clones. The V end lost 8 bases, the J end lost 9 bases, and 23 bases lay between the germline ends. The CDR3 consists of 15 residues. The germline V gene encodes CDR1 MNHNS and CDR2 SASEGT. The source is a woman aged 18-29 years in good health and CMV-seronegative. The rearrangement joins TRBV6-1 to TRBJ1-5; TRBD1 might be the D (5 bases). The sequencing sample was made of PBMCs. The DNA for the CDR3 is TGTGCCAGCTCCGAAATGTGGACAAGTGTACGGCCCCAGCATTTT. This gives the protein CASSEMWTSVRPQHF.